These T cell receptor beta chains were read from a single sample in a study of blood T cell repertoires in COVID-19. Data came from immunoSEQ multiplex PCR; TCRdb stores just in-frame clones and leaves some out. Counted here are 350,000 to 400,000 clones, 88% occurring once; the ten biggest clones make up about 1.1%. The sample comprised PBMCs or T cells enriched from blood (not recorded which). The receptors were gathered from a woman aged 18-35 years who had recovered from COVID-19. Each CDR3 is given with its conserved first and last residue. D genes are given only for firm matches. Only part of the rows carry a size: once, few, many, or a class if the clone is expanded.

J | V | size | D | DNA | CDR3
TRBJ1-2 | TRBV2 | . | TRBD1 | TGTGCCAGCAGTGAACTCGGGACAGACTATGGCTACACCTTC | CASSELGTDYGYTF
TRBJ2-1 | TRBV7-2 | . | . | TGTGCCAGCAGCCCCGGCTCCTACAATGAGCAGTTCTTC | CASSPGSYNEQFF
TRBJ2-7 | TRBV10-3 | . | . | TGTGCCATCAGTGAGGGGGCTATACTCTACTTC | CAISEGAILYF
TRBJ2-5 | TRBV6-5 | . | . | TGTGCCAGCAGCGGAATGGCAGGGGACGTAGAGACCCAGTACTTC | CASSGMAGDVETQYF
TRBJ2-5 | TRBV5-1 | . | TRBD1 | TGCGCCAGCAGCTTGGGACAGGGGGAGGAGACCCAGTACTTC | CASSLGQGEETQYF
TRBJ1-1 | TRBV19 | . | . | TGTGCCAGTAGTCGGCGCGGAGTGATGAACACTGAAGCTTTCTTT | CASSRRGVMNTEAFF
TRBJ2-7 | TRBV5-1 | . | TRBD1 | TGCGCCAGCAGCTTGGCCGGGACAGGCTACGAGCAGTACTTC | CASSLAGTGYEQYF
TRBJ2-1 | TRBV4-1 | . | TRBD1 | TGCGCCAGCAGCCTGGGACAGGGAATATACAATGAGCAGTTCTTC | CASSLGQGIYNEQFF
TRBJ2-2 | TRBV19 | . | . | TGTGCCAGTAGTGAATACCGGGGGCTGTTTTTT | CASSEYRGLFF
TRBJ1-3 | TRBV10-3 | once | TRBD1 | TGTGCCATCAGTGAGCCGGGACAGGGGAATGAGGGTCCTGGAAACACCATATATTTT | CAISEPGQGNEGPGNTIYF
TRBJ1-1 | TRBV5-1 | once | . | TGCGCCAGTGGGCGGGGGAGCCAGGGCCACACTGAAGCTTTCTTT | CASGRGSQGHTEAFF
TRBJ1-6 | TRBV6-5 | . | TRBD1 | TGTGCCAGCAGGGCCCAGACAGGGACCAATTCACCCCTCCACTTT | CASRAQTGTNSPLHF
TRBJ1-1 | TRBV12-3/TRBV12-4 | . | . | TGTGCCAGCAGTTTTAGGGGGGGAGGTGAAGCTTTCTTT | CASSFRGGGEAFF
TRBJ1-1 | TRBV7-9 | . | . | TGTGCCAGCAGCTTAACAGACAGACACACTGAAGCTTTCTTT | CASSLTDRHTEAFF
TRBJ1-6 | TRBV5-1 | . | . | TGCGCCAGCAGCATAGAGTCAGGGGCTTCCTATAATTCACCCCTCCACTTT | CASSIESGASYNSPLHF
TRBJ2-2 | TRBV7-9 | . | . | TGTGCCAGCAGCCCTCGGGGGGCTGGCACCGGGGAGCTGTTTTTT | CASSPRGAGTGELFF
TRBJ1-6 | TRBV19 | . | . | TGTGCCAGTAGTATAGCAGGGGATAATTCACCCCTCCACTTT | CASSIAGDNSPLHF
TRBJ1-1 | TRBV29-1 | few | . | TGCAGCGTTGAAGGGCAATTGAACACTGAAGCTTTCTTT | CSVEGQLNTEAFF
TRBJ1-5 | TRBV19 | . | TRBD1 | TGTGCCAGTACCTCCGTTCCGACAGGGAAGAGTCATCAGCCCCAGCATTTT | CASTSVPTGKSHQPQHF
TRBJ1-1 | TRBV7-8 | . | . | TGTGCCAGCAGCTCGGGGGGCGTTCGGGGGCGCCTTGAAGCTTTCTTT | CASSSGGVRGRLEAFF
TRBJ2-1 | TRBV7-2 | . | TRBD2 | TGTGCCAGCAGGCTTCTAGCGGGGTCCAGTCGACTCAATGAGCAGTTCTTC | CASRLLAGSSRLNEQFF
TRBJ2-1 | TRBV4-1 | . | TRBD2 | TGCGCCAGCAGCCAAGATGCGGGGGGGCCCGATGAGCAGTTCTTC | CASSQDAGGPDEQFF
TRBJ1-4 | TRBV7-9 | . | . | TGTGCCAGCAGCTTAGTGGGCGGCGGGAATGAAAAACTGTTTTTT | CASSLVGGGNEKLFF
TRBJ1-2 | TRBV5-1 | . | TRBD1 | TGCGCCAGCAGCAAGGAAGTAGGACAGGGGGATGGCTACACCTTC | CASSKEVGQGDGYTF
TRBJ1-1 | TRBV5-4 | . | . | TGTGCCAGCGGGCCTGAAGCTTTCTTT | CASGPEAFF
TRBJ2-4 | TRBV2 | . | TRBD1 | TGTGCCAGCAGTATGACAGGGGCACTAGCCAAAAACATTCAGTACTTC | CASSMTGALAKNIQYF
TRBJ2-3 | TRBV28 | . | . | TGTGCCACCGGCACAGATACGCAGTATTTT | CATGTDTQYF